The 5 T cell receptor beta chains in this list originate from one sample, sequenced in a study of tumor-infiltrating lymphocytes in primary liver carcinoma. A constant-region primer primed TCR beta cDNA synthesis from 500 ng of total RNA. Three nested multiplex PCR rounds, a slightly modified ARM-PCR, produced the libraries for TCR beta. TRBV1-TRBV30 forward and Cbeta reverse primers drove the first two roughly 10-cycle rounds. Each CDR3 protein is one row after TCRdb ran MiXCR on the multiplex PCR reads. The table has 180,000 or so distinct CDR3 sequences, 60% seen once. Germline DNA was extracted too, while blood RNA derived from unsorted whole blood. Sequenced: peripheral blood. All receptors derive from a middle-aged man with primary liver carcinoma and hepatitis B virus infection.

This rearrangement joins TRBV7-9 to TRBJ2-5; D is possibly TRBD1 (5 bases). Germline CDR1 and CDR2: SEHNR and FQNEAQ (reference sequence). V dropped 3 bases and J dropped 3 bases, with 8 bases sitting between them. This CDR3 contains 13 residues. This CDR3 reads CASSFRREETQYF. The CDR3 DNA follows: TGTGCCAGCAGCTTCCGCAGGGAAGAGACCCAGTACTTC.

In the case of this clonotype: Its ends do not fully match the called genes, so a read error is possible. The V gene is TRBV11-2, the J gene TRBJ2-7; perhaps TRBD1 as D (6 bases). Germline V gene sequence: CDR1 SGHAT, CDR2 FQNNGV. There are 11 residues in the CDR3. The CDR3 DNA follows: TGTGCCAGCGGCTTGACAGGTGAGCAGTACTTC. Its protein product is CASGLTGEQYF.

There are many counts of this clonotype. The chain is built from TRBV11-2 and TRBJ2-1; tentatively, D is TRBD1 or TRBD2 (5 bases each). The CDR3 sequence is 14 residues long. From germline, CDR1 is SGHAT and CDR2 FQNNGV. The V end lost 5 bases, the J end lost 3 bases, and 11 bases lay between the germline ends. This chain's CDR3 is CASSSRGNYNEQFF. CDR3 coding DNA: TGTGCCAGCAGCAGCCGGGGCAACTACAATGAGCAGTTCTTC.

Comments on this clonotype: Mismatch with germline at one junction end may stem from a read error. J is TRBJ1-5 and V is TRBV12-3 or TRBV12-4; D not certain. This CDR3 contains 11 residues. The CDR3 DNA reads as TGTGCCTGCAGTTCCGGCCGGGCCCGGCATTTT. Protein sequence: CACSSGRARHF.

Concerning this clonotype: An end of the junction differs from the germline gene, which may be a read error. J is TRBJ1-1 and V is TRBV11-2; D call uncertain. The V gene's germline CDR1 is SGHAT and CDR2 FQNNGV. This CDR3 is 17 amino acids long. DNA for the CDR3: TGTGCCAGCAGCGTAGACCGCAGATGGCAGAGAAACACTGAAGCTTTCTTT. Translation: CASSVDRRWQRNTEAFF.